These 5 T cell receptor beta chains share one sample of origin, sequenced in a study of T cells in Graves' hyperthyroidism and ophthalmopathy. From RNA transcripts, TCR beta CDR3 regions were amplified. When the TCR CDR3 underwent first-round RT-PCR, the HTBI primer set was used. Via MiXCR, TCRdb re-called the multiplex PCR reads, giving one row per CDR3 protein. The sample includes a few hundred thousand distinct CDR3 sequences, roughly 14% seen only once; the top ten take around 19%. Specimen: blood. The receptor set was obtained from a woman aged 25 to 39 with Graves' ophthalmopathy.

The J gene is TRBJ1-2, the V gene TRBV28, with 11 bases fitting TRBD1. The CDR3 has 15 amino acids. J was trimmed by 7 bases and V by 5 bases; bases with no gene match: 9. Germline V gene data show CDR1 as MDHEN and CDR2 as SYDVKM. This CDR3 is CASSPLGQGARGYTF. For the CDR3, the DNA is TGTGCCAGCAGTCCCCTTGGACAGGGGGCGCGTGGCTACACCTTC.

The rearrangement uses TRBV7-9 and TRBJ1-1; 9 bases fit TRBD1. With 4 bases clipped from V and 3 bases from J, the junction kept 9 bases outside the gene matches. CDR3 size: 16 residues. From germline, CDR1 is SEHNR and CDR2 FQNEAQ (reference sequence). This CDR3 reads CASSYGQGIKYTEAFF. As DNA, the CDR3 is TGTGCCAGCAGCTATGGACAGGGGATAAAGTACACTGAAGCTTTCTTT.

This clonotype has more than one count but fewer than ten. The gene calls are TRBV7-9 and TRBJ2-7, with D maybe TRBD2 (7 bases). With 3 bases removed from V and 2 bases from J, the gap between germline ends came to 14 bases. Germline V gives CDR1 SEHNR, CDR2 FQNEAQ (reference sequence). The CDR3 contains 15 residues. CDR3 region: CASSLGGAFAYEQYF. The CDR3 DNA follows: TGTGCCAGCAGCTTGGGGGGGGCATTCGCCTACGAGCAGTACTTC.

With respect to this clonotype: A junction end diverges from the germline sequence, so it may reflect a read error. This chain connects TRBV9 to TRBJ2-1; D gene uncertain. CDR1 SGDLS and CDR2 YYNGEE come from the germline V gene. The CDR3 loop spans 13 amino acids. As DNA, the CDR3 is TGTGCCAGCAGCGTAGTCCCGTACAGTGAGCAGTTCTTC. Amino acid sequence: CASSVVPYSEQFF. Drawing the rest from reference TRBV9 and TRBJ2-1, the complete variable domain is DSGVTQTPKHLITATGQRVTLRCSPRSGDLSVYWYQQSLDQGLQFLIQYYNGEERAKGNILERFSAQQFPDLHSELNLSSLELGDSALYFCASSVVPYSEQFFGPGTRLTVL.

This clonotype was counted many times. This chain joins TRBV15 and TRBJ1-1; unclear D gene. Trimming stripped 6 bases from V and 6 bases from J, with 17 bases between. Germline V CDR1 and CDR2: LNHNV, YYDKDF (reference sequence). The CDR3 totals 14 residues. Here the CDR3 DNA reads TGTGCCACCAGGCGGGCAGCCCCCGTCGCTGAAGCTTTCTTT. This translates into CATRRAAPVAEAFF.